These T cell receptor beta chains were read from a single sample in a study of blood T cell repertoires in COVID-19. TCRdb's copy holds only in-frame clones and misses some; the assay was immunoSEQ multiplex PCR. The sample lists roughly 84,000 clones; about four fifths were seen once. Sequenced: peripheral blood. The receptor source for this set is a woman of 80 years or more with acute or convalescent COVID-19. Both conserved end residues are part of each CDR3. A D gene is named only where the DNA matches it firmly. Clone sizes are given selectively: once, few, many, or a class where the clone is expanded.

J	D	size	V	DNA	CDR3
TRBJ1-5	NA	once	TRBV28	TGTGCCAGCAGTTTAAACGGGCGGGGGCGGCAGCCCCAGCATTTT	CASSLNGRGRQPQHF
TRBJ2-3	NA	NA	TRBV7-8	TGTGCCAGCAGCCCCGAGGGCGTGCGGACCACAGATACGCAGTATTTT	CASSPEGVRTTDTQYF
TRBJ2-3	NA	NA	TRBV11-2	TGTGCCAGCAGCCCAAGAGACAGGTTCACAGATACGCAGTATTTT	CASSPRDRFTDTQYF
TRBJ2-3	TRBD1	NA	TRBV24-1	TGTGCCACCAGTGAGGGGACAGGGAGAGATACGCAGTATTTT	CATSEGTGRDTQYF
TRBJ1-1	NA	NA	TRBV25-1	TGTGCCAGCAGAGTAACAGGGACTATTGAAGCTTTCTTT	CASRVTGTIEAFF
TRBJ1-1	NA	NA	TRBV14	TGTGCCAGCAGCCAAGATCCCCGCACTGAAGCTTTCTTT	CASSQDPRTEAFF
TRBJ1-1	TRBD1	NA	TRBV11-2	TGTGCCAGCAGCCGAGATGGGACAGATTCTTTCCTCATGAACACTGAAGCTTTCTTT	CASSRDGTDSFLMNTEAFF
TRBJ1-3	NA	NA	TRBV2	TGTGCCAGCAGTGAAGGACAGTCCTCTGGAAACACCATATATTTT	CASSEGQSSGNTIYF
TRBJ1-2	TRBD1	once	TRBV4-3	TGCGCCAGCAGCCTTCGGAGCAGGGGGTCACGGGATGGCTACACCTTC	CASSLRSRGSRDGYTF
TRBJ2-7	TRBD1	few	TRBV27	TGTGCCAGCAGTTCCTATTCCGGGACAGGGGGCTCGGGGGAGCAGTACTTC	CASSSYSGTGGSGEQYF
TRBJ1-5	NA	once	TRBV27	TGTGCCAGCAGTTTATCCGGTGGGAGGGGGCAGCCCCAGCATTTT	CASSLSGGRGQPQHF
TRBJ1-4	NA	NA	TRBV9	TGTGCCAGCAGCGTAGCGGGAGCTAATGAAAAACTGTTTTTT	CASSVAGANEKLFF
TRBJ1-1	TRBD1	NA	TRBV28	TGTGCCAGCAGTTTCTGGGGACAGGGGTCGGACGAAGCTTTCTTT	CASSFWGQGSDEAFF